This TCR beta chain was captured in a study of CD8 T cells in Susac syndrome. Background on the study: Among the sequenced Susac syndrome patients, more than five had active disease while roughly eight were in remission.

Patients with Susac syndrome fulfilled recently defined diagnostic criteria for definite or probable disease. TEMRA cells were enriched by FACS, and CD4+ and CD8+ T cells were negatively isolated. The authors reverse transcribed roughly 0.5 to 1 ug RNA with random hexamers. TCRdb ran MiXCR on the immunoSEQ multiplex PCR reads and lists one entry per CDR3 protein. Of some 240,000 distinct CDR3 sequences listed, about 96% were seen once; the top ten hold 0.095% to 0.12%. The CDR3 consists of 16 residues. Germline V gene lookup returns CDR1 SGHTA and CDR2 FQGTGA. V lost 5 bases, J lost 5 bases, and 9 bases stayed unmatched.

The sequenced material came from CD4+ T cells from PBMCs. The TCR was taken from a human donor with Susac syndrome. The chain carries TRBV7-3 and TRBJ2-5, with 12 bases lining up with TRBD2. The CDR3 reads CASSPSSGRARETQYF. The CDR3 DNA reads TGTGCCAGCAGCCCCTCTAGCGGGAGGGCCCGGGAGACCCAGTACTTC. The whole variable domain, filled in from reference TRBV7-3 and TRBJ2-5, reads GAGVSQTPSNKVTEKGKYVELRCDPISGHTALYWYRQSLGQGPEFLIYFQGTGAADDSGLPNDRFFAVRPEGSVSTLKIQRTERGDSAVYLCASSPSSGRARETQYFGPGTRLLVL.